These 27 T cell receptor beta chains share one sample of origin, sequenced in a study of T cells in Graves' hyperthyroidism and ophthalmopathy. Researchers took RNA transcripts and amplified the TCR beta CDR3 regions from them. The TCR CDR3 first-round RT-PCR relied on the HTBI primer set. Each CDR3 protein is one row after TCRdb ran MiXCR on the multiplex PCR reads. Found here are roughly 700,000 distinct CDR3 sequences, 14% of them singletons; the top ten hold roughly 10%. The sample comprised blood. The receptors come from a woman aged 18-35 years with Graves' hyperthyroidism.

A few counts support this clonotype. The chain has TRBV5-1 and TRBJ2-7; D remains ambiguous. Germline CDR1 SGHRS, CDR2 YFSETQ. The CDR3 loop spans 15 amino acids. V dropped 1 base and J dropped 1 base, with 12 bases sitting between them. The CDR3 sequence is CASSLRRESSYEQYF. DNA for the CDR3: TGCGCCAGCAGCTTGAGGCGAGAATCGTCCTACGAGCAGTACTTC.

V usage is TRBV24-1 and J usage is TRBJ2-5, with 7 bases aligning to TRBD2. Germline V gene data show CDR1 as KGHDR and CDR2 as SFDVKD. The CDR3 sequence is 15 residues long. J was trimmed by 2 bases and V by 2 bases; bases with no gene match: 4. The CDR3 nucleotides are TGTGCCACCAGTGATTGGCGGGAGCCACAAGAGACCCAGTACTTC. Its protein product is CATSDWREPQETQYF.

Remarks on this clonotype: A much larger clone differs by one base, so this may be a read error. The conserved closing phenylalanine or tryptophan is absent in this CDR3, likely reflecting a read error. J is TRBJ2-5 and V is TRBV2; D tentatively fits TRBD1 or TRBD2 (5 bases each). In germline, CDR1 is SNHLY, CDR2 FYNNEI. CDR3 length: 15 amino acids. V was pared by 3 bases and J by 7 bases, with 18 bases between. As DNA, the CDR3 is TGTGCCAGCAGTGAGTCCCCCGGGACCTCCACGACCCAGTACCTC. This translates into CASSESPGTSTTQYL.

About this clonotype itself: This sequence may be a read error, since a much larger clone differs from it by one base. The rearrangement uses TRBV7-2 and TRBJ2-1; 8 bases are a match to TRBD1. Matching the DNA end better, TRBJ2-7 makes the J call doubtful. The germline V gene has CDR1 SGHTA and CDR2 FQGNSA. The CDR3 covers 15 residues. The CDR3 is CASSLQGAIYNEQYF. CDR3 sequence (DNA): TGTGCCAGCAGCTTACAGGGGGCGATCTACAATGAGCAGTACTTC.

The chain uses TRBV20-1 and TRBJ2-1; 7 nucleotides agree with TRBD1. The CDR3 length is 13 residues. Looked up from germline, CDR1 is DFQATT and CDR2 is SNEGSKA (reference sequence). V dropped 5 bases and J dropped 3; count of bases not matched to a gene: 4. The CDR3 reads CSASRDSYNEQFF. CDR3 DNA sequence: TGCAGTGCTTCCCGGGACAGCTACAATGAGCAGTTCTTC.

This clonotype showed up just a few times. The chain employs TRBV28 and TRBJ2-2, with 11 bases identical to TRBD2. Losses at the gene ends were 8 bases for V and 4 bases for J; bases not matched to a gene: 6. The length of the CDR3 is 15 residues. Per germline, CDR1 MDHEN and CDR2 SYDVKM. The chain's CDR3 is CASSLAGEGTGELFF. CDR3 in DNA: TGTGCCAGCTCACTAGCGGGAGAAGGCACCGGGGAGCTGTTTTTT.

This clonotype came up many times. The CDR3 loop is CASSLSSKGSYEQYF. CDR3 DNA: TGTGCCAGCAGTTTATCATCCAAGGGAAGCTACGAGCAGTACTTC. The chain uses TRBV28 and TRBJ2-7; no clear D gene. The CDR3 is 15 residues long. Germline CDR1 reads MDHEN; CDR2 reads SYDVKM. The V and J ends lost 1 base and 3 bases respectively, with 13 bases between them. Combining the CDR3 with reference TRBV28 and TRBJ2-7 gives the whole variable domain DVKVTQSSRYLVKRTGEKVFLECVQDMDHENMFWYRQDPGLGLRLIYFSYDVKMKEKGDIPEGYSVSREKKERFSLILESASTNQTSMYLCASSLSSKGSYEQYFGPGTRLTVT.

J is TRBJ2-1 and V is TRBV9; D uncertain. The germline V and J ends were trimmed by 0 bases and 4 bases, with 8 bases remaining between them. CDR1 and CDR2 (germline): SGDLS, YYNGEE. This CDR3 is 14 amino acids long. Here the CDR3 reads CASSVEGIYNEQFF. CDR3 nucleotides: TGTGCCAGCAGCGTAGAAGGCATTTACAATGAGCAGTTCTTC.

There are a few counts of this clonotype. The chain uses TRBV12-3 or TRBV12-4 and TRBJ1-6; unclear D gene. The V and J ends lost 2 bases and 7 bases respectively, with 6 bases between them. The CDR3 is made up of 13 amino acids. This CDR3 reads CASSLIENSPLHF. As DNA, the CDR3 is TGTGCCAGCAGTTTAATAGAGAATTCACCCCTCCACTTT.

This clonotype was seen many times. V gene TRBV7-9 combines with J gene TRBJ2-3; a possible D gene is TRBD2 (6 bases). CDR1 and CDR2 from the germline V gene are SEHNR and FQNEAQ (reference sequence). Trimming stripped 5 bases from V and 2 bases from J, with 14 bases between. CDR3 length: 15 residues. The CDR3 region is CASSAPGLFTDTQYF. The CDR3 DNA reads TGTGCCAGCAGCGCGCCGGGACTTTTCACAGATACGCAGTATTTT.

The gene calls are TRBV10-3 and TRBJ2-3; TRBD2 might be the D (6 bases). Per germline, CDR1 ENHRY and CDR2 SYGVKD. V lost 4 bases and J lost 4, with 9 bases in between. The CDR3 loop spans 13 amino acids. The DNA of the CDR3 is TGTGCCATCAGTGCGACGGGGGCAGATACGCAGTATTTT. Translated, it gives CAISATGADTQYF.

The chain links TRBV7-2 to TRBJ2-3; 7 bases match TRBD2. V lost 0 bases to trimming and J lost 5 bases; unmatched junction nucleotides: 2. The CDR3 is made up of 14 amino acids. Germline V gives CDR1 SGHTA, CDR2 FQGNSA. CDR3 in amino acids: CASSLAASGDTQYF. CDR3 DNA: TGTGCCAGCAGCTTAGCTGCTAGCGGAGATACGCAGTATTTT.

This clonotype has a count of ten or more. The chain recombines TRBV5-1 with TRBJ2-7; 7 bases fit TRBD1. The CDR3 loop spans 14 amino acids. Trimming at V came to 3 bases and at J to 6 bases, leaving 9 bases not matched to a gene. The germline gives CDR1 SGHRS, CDR2 YFSETQ. The CDR3 sequence: CASSYEVQGLEQYF. The CDR3 DNA reads as TGCGCCAGCAGCTATGAAGTACAGGGGCTCGAGCAGTACTTC. The whole variable domain, filled in from reference TRBV5-1 and TRBJ2-7, reads KAGVTQTPRYLIKTRGQQVTLSCSPISGHRSVSWYQQTPGQGLQFLFEYFSETQRNKGNFPGRFSGRQFSNSRSEMNVSTLELGDSALYLCASSYEVQGLEQYFGPGTRLTVT.

This clonotype appeared a few times. The likely explanation is a read error, given a far larger clone one base away. The chain is built from TRBV28 and TRBJ2-1; 12 bases line up with TRBD2. There are 15 residues in the CDR3. The germline V gene has CDR1 MDHEN and CDR2 SYDVKM. CDR3 protein: CAGSLTSGSYNEQFF. CDR3 in DNA: TGTGCCGGCAGTTTGACTAGCGGGAGCTACAATGAGCAGTTCTTC.

This clonotype was seen at least ten times. This sequence joins TRBV24-1 and TRBJ2-1; 8 nucleotides agree with TRBD2. Per the germline V gene, CDR1 is KGHDR and CDR2 is SFDVKD. V shed 1 base and J 0 bases; nucleotides not matched to a gene: 13. There are 20 residues in the CDR3. The DNA for the CDR3 is TGTGCCACCAGTGATTTTGGCGGGAGGCCCACCTCCAGCTCCTACAATGAGCAGTTCTTC. Its protein product is CATSDFGGRPTSSSYNEQFF.

This clonotype was observed a few times. The chain is built from TRBV28 and TRBJ2-3; the D gene is possibly TRBD2 (5 bases). In germline, CDR1 is MDHEN, CDR2 SYDVKM. V lost 1 base, J lost 4 bases, and 9 bases lay in between. The CDR3 length is 14 residues. The CDR3 coding sequence is TGTGCCAGCAGTTTATACGGGAACTCAGATACGCAGTATTTT. Encoded protein: CASSLYGNSDTQYF.

This clonotype was recorded a few times. This chain uses TRBV29-1 with TRBJ2-5; D perhaps matches TRBD1 (6 bases). This CDR3 spans 14 amino acids. CDR1 and CDR2 from the germline V gene are SQVTM and ANQGSEA. Trimming left V 2 bases short and J 5 bases short, with 15 bases between. CDR3 sequence reads: CSVELRTQGETQYF. CDR3 nucleotides: TGCAGCGTTGAACTCCGGACCCAGGGGGAGACCCAGTACTTC.

In its sample, this clonotype was seen many times. The V gene is TRBV7-2, the J gene TRBJ2-1; 7 bases agree with TRBD2. CDR3 length equals 14 residues. The germline V gene has CDR1 SGHTA and CDR2 FQGNSA. J gave up 2 bases and V 6 bases, and 4 bases lay outside the gene matches. For the CDR3, the DNA is TGTGCCAGCAGTGCTAGCGGCCCCTACAATGAGCAGTTCTTC. Its protein product is CASSASGPYNEQFF. The variable domain in full, with the rest retrieved from reference TRBV7-2 and TRBJ2-1, is GAGVSQSPSNKVTEKGKDVELRCDPISGHTALYWYRQSLGQGLEFLIYFQGNSAPDKSGLPSDRFSAERTGGSVSTLTIQRTQQEDSAVYLCASSASGPYNEQFFGPGTRLTVL.

Ten or more counts support this clonotype. The chain employs TRBV7-2 and TRBJ2-5, with 11 bases matching TRBD2. This CDR3 has 15 residues. Per germline, CDR1 SGHTA and CDR2 FQGNSA. V dropped 5 bases and J dropped 2; count of bases not matched to a gene: 4. CDR3 loop: CASSPGTSGQETQYF. The DNA of the CDR3 is TGTGCCAGCAGCCCGGGGACTAGCGGACAAGAGACCCAGTACTTC.

This clonotype was seen at least ten times. The chain recombines TRBV3-1 with TRBJ2-7, with 11 bases matching TRBD1. Germline-derived CDR1 and CDR2 are LGHDT and YNNKEL (reference sequence). The V gene end was trimmed by 2 bases and the J gene end by 2 bases; junction bases not matched to a gene: 2. This CDR3 spans 15 amino acids. The DNA of the CDR3 is TGTGCCAGCAGCCAATGGGACAGGGGGGCCTACGAGCAGTACTTC. Amino acids: CASSQWDRGAYEQYF.

This clonotype was picked up a small number of times. V and J are TRBV7-9 and TRBJ2-1; D is possibly TRBD1 (6 bases). The V end lost 1 base, the J end lost 7 bases, and 11 bases lay between the germline ends. Germline CDR1 SEHNR, CDR2 FQNEAQ (reference sequence). This CDR3 region has 14 residues. The DNA for the CDR3 is TGTGCCAGCAGCTTAGGGGGGCCCAAGAATGAGCAGTTCTTC. Amino acids: CASSLGGPKNEQFF.

Many counts were recorded for this clonotype. The V call is TRBV7-3, the J call TRBJ1-1; TRBD1 matches at 7 bases. Germline assignment: CDR1 SGHTA and CDR2 FQGTGA. The CDR3 covers 14 residues. V lost 0 bases and J lost 4; bases outside the gene matches: 2. The CDR3 DNA follows: TGTGCCAGCAGCTTAACGGAGGGGGCCACTGAAGCTTTCTTT. Translated: CASSLTEGATEAFF.

This clonotype occurred many times. The V call is TRBV11-2, the J call TRBJ2-1, with 8 bases matching TRBD2. This CDR3 has 16 residues. CDR1 SGHAT and CDR2 FQNNGV come from the germline V gene. Trimming at V came to 2 bases and at J to 0 bases, leaving 3 bases not matched to a gene. The CDR3 reads CASSLRREVSYNEQFF. CDR3 in DNA: TGTGCCAGCAGCTTAAGGCGGGAGGTCTCCTACAATGAGCAGTTCTTC.

This clonotype was found many times. J is TRBJ1-2 and V is TRBV6-1; tentatively, D is TRBD1 (5 bases). V lost 5 bases to trimming and J lost 5 bases, with 18 bases between them. Germline assignment: CDR1 MNHNS and CDR2 SASEGT. The CDR3 is 15 amino acids. The CDR3 reads CASSPTSREGYGYTF. CDR3 nucleotide sequence: TGTGCCAGCAGTCCAACCTCCAGGGAGGGGTATGGCTACACCTTC.

This clonotype was seen many times. The CDR3 sequence is CSARPGTGFLSNEQFF. In DNA, the CDR3 is TGCAGTGCTAGGCCCGGGACAGGGTTCTTGTCCAATGAGCAGTTCTTC. The chain employs TRBV20-1 and TRBJ2-1; 9 positions agree with TRBD1. CDR3 length: 16 amino acids. Germline CDR1 and CDR2: DFQATT and SNEGSKA (reference sequence). Unmatched junction bases numbered 12, after V lost 3 bases and J lost 6 bases.

The gene calls are TRBV7-8 and TRBJ2-2; weak D call: TRBD1 (6 bases). CDR3 length equals 15 residues. In germline, CDR1 is SGHVS, CDR2 FQNEAQ. V shed 2 bases and J shed 1 base, with 8 bases lying between them. In DNA, the CDR3 is TGTGCCAGCAGCTTACCCAGGGGGAACACCGGGGAGCTGTTTTTT. Its protein product is CASSLPRGNTGELFF.

There are many counts of this clonotype. The rearrangement uses TRBV28 and TRBJ1-3; unclear D gene. The CDR3 sequence is 14 residues long. Germline CDR1 and CDR2: MDHEN and SYDVKM. V lost 8 bases and J 4 bases, leaving 15 bases between the germline ends. CDR3 DNA sequence: TGTGCCAGCTCGGATCTGGGGAGAGGAAACACCATATATTTT. Translating gives CASSDLGRGNTIYF.